Below, one T cell receptor beta chain is given with its context. No antigen is known for it. This record comes from a study of graft-versus-host responses after intestinal transplantation. On the study more broadly: Multivisceral, liver-intestinal, or isolated intestinal grafts were transplanted into recipients. Every one of the recipients received anti-thymocyte globulin induction and afterwards took tacrolimus and steroids for 3 to 4 years. General study findings and limits: Some GvH clones were seen earlier in gut or blood, suggesting intestinal origin. Early post-transplant HvG declines tracked with peak circulating GvH clone levels.

CDR3 size: 16 residues. Trimming took off 2 bases at V and 4 bases at J, with 19 bases between the two ends. The repertoire was sequenced with immunoSEQ multiplex PCR; TCRdb's copy has only in-frame clones and lacks some. The sample holds about 83,000 clones; roughly nine tenths are singletons and the top ten take approximately 0.35%. The sequence derives from a human donor who received an intestinal transplant. The input for sequencing was unstimulated CD4+ T cells sorted from spleen or lymph node cells, taken before intestinal transplant. J is TRBJ2-7 and V is TRBV5-7; perhaps TRBD1 as D (5 bases). TRBV5-7 is annotated as an ORF whose role is uncertain. The CDR3 DNA reads TGTGCCAGCAGCTTTTGGTCGCAGGGCTATCGTTACGAGCAGTACTTC. This codes for CASSFWSQGYRYEQYF.